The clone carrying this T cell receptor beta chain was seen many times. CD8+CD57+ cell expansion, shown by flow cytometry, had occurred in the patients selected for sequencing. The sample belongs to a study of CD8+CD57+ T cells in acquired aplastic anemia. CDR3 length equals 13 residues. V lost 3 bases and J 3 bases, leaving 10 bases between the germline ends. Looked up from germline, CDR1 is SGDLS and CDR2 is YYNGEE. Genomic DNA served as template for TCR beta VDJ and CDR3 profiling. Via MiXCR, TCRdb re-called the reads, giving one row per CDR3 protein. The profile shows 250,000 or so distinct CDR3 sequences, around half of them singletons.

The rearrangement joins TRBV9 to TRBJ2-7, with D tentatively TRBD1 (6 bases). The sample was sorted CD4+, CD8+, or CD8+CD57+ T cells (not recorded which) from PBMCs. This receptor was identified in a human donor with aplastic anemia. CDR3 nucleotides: TGTGCCAGCAGCGCCCTGGACAGCTACGAGCAGTACTTC. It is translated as CASSALDSYEQYF.